A single sample is the source of the 6 T cell receptor beta chains below, sequenced in a study of cytomegalovirus exposure and HLA in healthy donors (dated by TCRdb to the late 2010s). Receptor libraries were prepared by the immunoSEQ multiplex PCR assay. A mixture of 60 forward primers for TCR Vbeta segments and 13 reverse primers for TCR Jbeta segments was used in the multiplex PCR. TCRdb stores this immuneACCESS table with in-frame sequences only. Part of the clones is absent; in the studies checked, under half of the shortfall reflects unresolved V genes, and no reason is known for the rest. Counted in this sample were 110,000 or so clones; 70% to 85% of them appeared once. The ten largest clones add up to around 2.6% of the sample. The source material was PBMCs. These receptors originate from a woman aged 18-29 years in good health and CMV-seronegative.

The J gene is TRBJ2-2, the V gene TRBV7-6, with a weak D call TRBD1 (5 bases). The CDR3 is 13 residues long. V shed 8 bases and J shed 0 bases, with 7 bases lying between them. CDR1 and CDR2 from the germline V gene are SGHVS and FNYEAQ. The CDR3 loop is CASGASNTGELFF. CDR3 nucleotide sequence: TGTGCCAGCGGGGCTTCGAACACCGGGGAGCTGTTTTTT.

The rearrangement uses TRBV19 and TRBJ2-5, with D perhaps matching TRBD1 (5 bases). The CDR3 contains 14 residues. In germline, CDR1 is LNHDA, CDR2 SQIVND (reference sequence). V was shortened by 3 bases and J by 8 bases, with 16 bases between the two germline ends. CDR3 sequence reads: CASSIGRASETQYF. The DNA for the CDR3 is TGTGCCAGTAGTATTGGCAGGGCGTCAGAAACCCAGTACTTC.

The chain recombines TRBV7-9 with TRBJ1-2; D is unresolved. Germline lookup yields CDR1 SEHNR and CDR2 FQNEAQ (reference sequence). CDR3 size: 16 residues. Trimming cost V 0 bases and J 0 bases, with 11 bases left between them. CDR3 bases: TGTGCCAGCAGCTTAGCCGTGATGGTAGCTAACTATGGCTACACCTTC. This translates into CASSLAVMVANYGYTF.

In this sample, this clone turned up a few times. The rearrangement joins TRBV6-1 to TRBJ2-7; D tentatively reads TRBD1 or TRBD2 (5 bases each). The CDR3 runs to 13 residues. Germline CDR1 is MNHNS and CDR2 is SASEGT. Trimming left V 8 bases short and J 3 bases short, with 14 bases between. The CDR3 reads CASGGAGLYEQYF. DNA for the CDR3: TGTGCCAGCGGTGGGGCGGGCCTCTACGAGCAGTACTTC.

This CDR3 reads CASSQSRVLNAERQYF. For the CDR3, the DNA is TGTGCCAGCAGCCAATCCCGGGTCCTCAATGCGGAGCGGCAGTACTTC. The chain has TRBV4-2 and TRBJ2-7; no clear D. CDR1 is LGHNA, CDR2 YNFKEQ, per germline. Trimming took 2 bases from V and 9 from J, leaving 23 bases between them. The CDR3 covers 16 residues.

V is TRBV7-9 and J is TRBJ1-3; TRBD1 might be the D (5 bases). Germline V CDR1 and CDR2: SEHNR, FQNEAQ (reference sequence). With 1 base removed from V and 8 bases from J, the gap between germline ends came to 12 bases. The CDR3 covers 14 residues. In nucleotides, the CDR3 is TGTGCCAGCAGCTTAGAACGGGGGGGAGACACCATATATTTT. As protein: CASSLERGGDTIYF.